Presented here are 6 T cell receptor beta chains from one specimen sequenced in a study of tumor-infiltrating lymphocytes in primary liver carcinoma. Priming with a constant-region primer yielded TCR beta cDNA from around 0.45 ug total RNA. For TCR beta, libraries were produced by three nested multiplex PCR rounds using slightly modified ARM-PCR. PCR rounds one and two used TRBV1-TRBV30 forward primers with a C-beta reverse primer for 10 cycles each. One entry per CDR3 protein results from TCRdb running MiXCR on the multiplex PCR reads. This sample carries 100,000 to 150,000 distinct CDR3 sequences, 64% of them seen once, and the ten largest clones take less than 10%. From roughly 20-30 mg of unsorted bulk tissue, DNA and RNA were co-extracted together. The specimen sequenced was liver tumor tissue from sampling region 3. Subset denoted: tumor region T3, left-lateral pole. These receptors all come from a woman aged 60-75 years with primary liver carcinoma and hepatitis B virus infection.

Regarding this clonotype: An end of the junction does not agree with germline; a read error may underlie this. The CDR3 DNA sequence: TGTGCCAGCAGCTTAGCTAACAATCAGTCCCAGCATTTT. It is translated as CASSLANNQSQHF. The chain has TRBV11-2 and TRBJ1-5; D gene ambiguous. Germline assignment: CDR1 SGHAT and CDR2 FQNNGV. The CDR3 contains 13 residues.

This clonotype has at least ten counts. V gene TRBV12-3 or TRBV12-4 combines with J gene TRBJ2-5; D unresolved. The V end was cut by 6 bases, the J end by 5 bases, with 10 bases between. The CDR3 has 12 amino acids. The DNA for the CDR3 is TGTGCCAGCAGCCTAGACCGGGAGACCCAGTACTTC. This translates into CASSLDRETQYF.

About this clonotype: The conserved phenylalanine or tryptophan is not found at the CDR3 terminus, so this likely reflects a read error. J is TRBJ2-1 and V is TRBV14; 8 nucleotides match TRBD2. CDR1 is SGHDN and CDR2 is FVKESK in the germline V gene. The CDR3 is made up of 16 amino acids. The CDR3 reads CANSAYGTSSYNEQFL. In DNA, the CDR3 is TGTGCCAACAGCGCTTACGGGACTAGCTCCTACAATGAGCAGTTCTTA.

This clonotype counts as medium-sized. The J gene is TRBJ2-3, the V gene TRBV11-2, with unresolved D. The germline V and J ends were trimmed by 4 bases and 2 bases, with 13 bases remaining between them. Germline CDR1 is SGHAT and CDR2 is FQNNGV. There are 15 residues in the CDR3. CDR3 loop: CASSYPRSFTDTQYF. CDR3 coding DNA: TGTGCCAGCAGCTACCCCAGGTCCTTCACAGATACGCAGTATTTT.

Of note for this clonotype: A much larger clonotype is one base distant, so this may be a read error. This sequence joins TRBV29-1 and TRBJ1-2; D ambiguous. Germline V lookup: CDR1 SQVTM, CDR2 ANQGSEA. V gave up 7 bases and J gave up 2 bases, with 14 bases separating them. The CDR3 totals 13 residues. The CDR3 nucleotides read TGCAGCGCGGACCCAACAGTCAACTATGGCTACACCTTC. Translated: CSADPTVNYGYTF. The full variable domain, rest sourced from reference TRBV29-1 and TRBJ1-2, is SAVISQKPSRDICQRGTSLTIQCQVDSQVTMMFWYRQQPGQSLTLIATANQGSEATYESGFVIDKFPISRPNLTFSTLTVSNMSPEDSSIYLCSADPTVNYGYTFGSGTRLTVV.

This chain uses TRBV12-3 or TRBV12-4 with TRBJ2-7; TRBD2 aligns across 9 bases. Trimming took 9 bases from V and 2 from J; bases not matched to a gene: 11. This CDR3 is 15 amino acids long. The CDR3 protein is CASNTWTSVAYEQYF. The CDR3 region has the DNA TGTGCCAGTAATACTTGGACTAGCGTCGCCTACGAGCAGTACTTC.